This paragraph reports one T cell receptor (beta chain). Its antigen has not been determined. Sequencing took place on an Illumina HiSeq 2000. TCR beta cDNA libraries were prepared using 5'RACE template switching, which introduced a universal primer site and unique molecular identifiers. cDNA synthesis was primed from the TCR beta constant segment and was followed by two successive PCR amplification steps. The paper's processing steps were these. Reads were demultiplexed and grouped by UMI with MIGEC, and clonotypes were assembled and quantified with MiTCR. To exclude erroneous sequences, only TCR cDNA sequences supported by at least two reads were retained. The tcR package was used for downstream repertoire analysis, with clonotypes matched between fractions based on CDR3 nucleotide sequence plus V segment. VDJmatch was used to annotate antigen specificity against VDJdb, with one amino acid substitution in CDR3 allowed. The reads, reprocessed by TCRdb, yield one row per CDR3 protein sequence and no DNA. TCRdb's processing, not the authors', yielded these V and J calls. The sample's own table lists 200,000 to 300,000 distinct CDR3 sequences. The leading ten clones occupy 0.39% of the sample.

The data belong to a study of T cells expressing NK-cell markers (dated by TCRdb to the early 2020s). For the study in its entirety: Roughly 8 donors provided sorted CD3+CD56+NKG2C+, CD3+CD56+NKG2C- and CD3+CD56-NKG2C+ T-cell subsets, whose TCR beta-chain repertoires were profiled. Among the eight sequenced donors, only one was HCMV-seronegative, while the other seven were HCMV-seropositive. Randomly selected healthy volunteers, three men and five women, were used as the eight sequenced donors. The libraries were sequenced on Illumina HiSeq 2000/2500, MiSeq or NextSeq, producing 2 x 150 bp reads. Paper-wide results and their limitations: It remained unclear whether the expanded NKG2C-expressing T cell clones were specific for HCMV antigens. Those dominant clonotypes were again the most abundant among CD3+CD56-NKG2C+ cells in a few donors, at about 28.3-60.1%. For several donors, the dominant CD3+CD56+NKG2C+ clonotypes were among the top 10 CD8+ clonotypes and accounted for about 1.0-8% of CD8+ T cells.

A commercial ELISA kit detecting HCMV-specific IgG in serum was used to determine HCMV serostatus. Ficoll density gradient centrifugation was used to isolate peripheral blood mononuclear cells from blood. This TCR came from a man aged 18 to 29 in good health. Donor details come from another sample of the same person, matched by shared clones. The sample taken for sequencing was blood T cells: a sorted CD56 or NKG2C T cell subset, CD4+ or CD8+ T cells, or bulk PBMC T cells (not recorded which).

The CDR3 in this case is CASSLGTGKNTEAFF. The V and J segments used are TRBV12-3 or TRBV12-4 and TRBJ1-1; TCRdb's D call of TRBD1 is untestable without DNA. From the cysteine through the phenylalanine, the CDR3 covers 15 amino acids. Only the protein is available.